This T cell receptor beta chain was sequenced for a study of T cells expressing NK-cell markers. TCRdb re-called the 5' RACE reads and catalogs CDR3 proteins one per entry, DNA excluded. The repertoire table contains some 340,000 distinct CDR3 sequences. Germline CDR1 reads ENHRY; CDR2 reads SYGVKD. The CDR3 has 15 residues. The chain links TRBV10-3 to TRBJ1-1; TCRdb outputs TRBD1, but without DNA this stays unchecked. The origin of this receptor is a man aged 18-75 years in good health. Sequences were obtained from blood T cells: a sorted CD56 or NKG2C T cell subset, CD4+ or CD8+ T cells, or bulk PBMC T cells (not recorded which). This CDR3 reads CAIRNRDVRNTEAFF.